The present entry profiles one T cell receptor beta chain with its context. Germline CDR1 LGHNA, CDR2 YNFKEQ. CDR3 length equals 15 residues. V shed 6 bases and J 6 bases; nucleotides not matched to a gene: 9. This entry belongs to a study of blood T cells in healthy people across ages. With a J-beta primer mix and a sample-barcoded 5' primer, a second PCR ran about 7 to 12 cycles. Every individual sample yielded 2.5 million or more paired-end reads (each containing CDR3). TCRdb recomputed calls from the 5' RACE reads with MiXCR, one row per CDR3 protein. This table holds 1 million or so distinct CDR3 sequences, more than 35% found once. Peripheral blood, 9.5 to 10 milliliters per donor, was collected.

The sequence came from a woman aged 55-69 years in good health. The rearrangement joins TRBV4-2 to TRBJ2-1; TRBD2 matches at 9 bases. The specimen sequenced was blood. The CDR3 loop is CASRPPGLAANEQFF. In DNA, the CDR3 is TGTGCCAGCAGACCCCCGGGACTAGCTGCCAATGAGCAGTTCTTC.